Sequencing of this T cell receptor (beta chain) was carried out in a study of cytomegalovirus exposure and HLA in healthy donors. This CDR3 is 15 amino acids long. Germline assignment: CDR1 MNHNS and CDR2 SASEGT. Trimming cost V 2 bases and J 3 bases, with 14 bases left between them. PCR used 60 Vbeta primers and 13 Jbeta primers. Measured with immunoSEQ multiplex PCR; TCRdb has only the in-frame clones, and not every one. The sample has 150,000 to 200,000 clones, roughly 80% seen once; the top ten hold about 1.5%. Points on this clone: Its antigen is undetermined.

Study results and caveats: The classifier reportedly diagnosed cytomegalovirus status with high sensitivity and specificity.

The sequence derives from a woman aged 18-30 years in good health and CMV-seronegative. Sequenced input: PBMCs. The chain couples TRBV6-1 to TRBJ2-7, with D unresolved. CDR3 loop: CASSELGGSFYEQYF. The CDR3 bases are TGTGCCAGCAGTGAACTAGGCGGTTCTTTCTACGAGCAGTACTTC.